This passage covers 26 T cell receptor beta chains from one sample sequenced in a study of control samples from healthy donors and cancer patients. Sequencing used immunoSEQ multiplex PCR; TCRdb keeps in-frame clones, though not all of them. The sample includes some 120,000 clones, about 87% of them seen just once. Sequencing used blood. The receptor set was obtained from a man aged 55 to 70 in good health.

The chain uses TRBV6-1 and TRBJ2-4; D uncertain. V gave up 2 bases and J gave up 1 base, with 6 bases separating them. From germline, CDR1 is MNHNS and CDR2 SASEGT. CDR3 length: 14 amino acids. The CDR3 DNA sequence: TGTGCCAGCAGTGAACGATTTGCCAAAAACATTCAGTACTTC. The encoded protein is CASSERFAKNIQYF.

CDR3 amino acids: CASSVDRVNTIYF. CDR3 nucleotide sequence: TGTGCCAGCAGTGTCGACAGGGTAAACACCATATATTTT. The J gene is TRBJ1-3, the V gene TRBV2; 7 nucleotides agree with TRBD1. The CDR3 is 13 amino acids. CDR1 SNHLY and CDR2 FYNNEI come from the germline V gene. V shed 4 bases, J shed 6 bases, and the junction held 3 bases outside the gene matches.

The CDR3 bases are TGTGCCAGCTCCTACCTCCAGGGCCCAAACTATGGCTACACCTTC. It is translated as CASSYLQGPNYGYTF. The rearrangement joins TRBV9 to TRBJ1-2; D is possibly TRBD1 (5 bases). The V end was cut by 7 bases, the J end by 2 bases, with 18 bases between. The CDR3 covers 15 residues. Germline values: CDR1 SGDLS, CDR2 YYNGEE.

This chain uses TRBV5-1 with TRBJ2-1; TRBD2 matches at 11 bases. The length of the CDR3 is 16 residues. Germline-derived CDR1 and CDR2 are SGHRS and YFSETQ. The trim removed 0 bases at V and 4 bases at J, leaving 3 bases unmatched. CDR3 nucleotides: TGCGCCAGCAGCTTGGGCGCTAGCGGGGGGTACAATGAGCAGTTCTTC. It yields the protein CASSLGASGGYNEQFF.

This chain uses TRBV7-3 with TRBJ2-1; TRBD2 aligns across 15 bases. V dropped 6 bases and J dropped 15; count of bases not matched to a gene: 6. The germline gives CDR1 SGHTA, CDR2 FQGTGA. The CDR3 extends over 13 amino acids. The CDR3 is CASSGTSGGHWFF. CDR3 nucleotide sequence: TGTGCCAGCAGTGGGACTAGCGGGGGGCATTGGTTCTTC.

V and J are TRBV5-4 and TRBJ1-4, with D unresolved. This CDR3 is 14 amino acids long. The germline V gene encodes CDR1 SGHNT and CDR2 YYREEE (reference sequence). V lost 1 base and J lost 5, with 9 bases in between. This CDR3 is CASSLPGENEKLFF. DNA of the CDR3: TGTGCCAGCAGCTTGCCAGGCGAGAATGAAAAACTGTTTTTT.

In this sample, this clone turned up many times. The rearrangement uses TRBV27 and TRBJ2-6; D gene unclear. Between the trimmed V and J ends, which lost 8 bases and 1 base, there was a span of 9 bases. This CDR3 has 14 amino acids. Germline V gene sequence: CDR1 MNHEY, CDR2 SMNVEV (reference sequence). CDR3 sequence (DNA): TGTGCCAGCGGGTACGGATCTGGGGCCAACGTCCTGACTTTC. Protein product: CASGYGSGANVLTF.

With respect to this clone: At one of its ends the junction is not consistent with the germline gene, which may arise from a read error. The CDR3 region has the DNA TGCAGCGTCAGGACAGGGGTCTACCAGCAGTACTTC. The encoded protein is CSVRTGVYQQYF. The rearrangement uses TRBV29-1 and TRBJ2-7; 9 bases agree with TRBD1. The CDR3 length is 12 residues. Germline V gene lookup returns CDR1 SQVTM and CDR2 ANQGSEA.

The chain employs TRBV28 and TRBJ1-5; D might be TRBD1 (5 bases). The CDR3 has 13 residues. Germline CDR1 reads MDHEN; CDR2 reads SYDVKM. With 6 bases removed from V and 3 bases from J, the gap between germline ends came to 9 bases. The CDR3 coding sequence is TGTGCCAGCAGGAGGGGATTCAATCAGCCCCAGCATTTT. Translating it yields CASRRGFNQPQHF. Together with reference TRBV28 and TRBJ1-5, the CDR3 gives the full variable domain: DVKVTQSSRYLVKRTGEKVFLECVQDMDHENMFWYRQDPGLGLRLIYFSYDVKMKEKGDIPEGYSVSREKKERFSLILESASTNQTSMYLCASRRGFNQPQHFGDGTRLSIL.

The chain employs TRBV28 and TRBJ1-3, with D possibly TRBD1 on 6 matching bases. The CDR3 length is 13 residues. Trimming took 5 bases from V and 3 from J, leaving 8 bases between them. Per the germline V gene, CDR1 is MDHEN and CDR2 is SYDVKM. CDR3 in DNA: TGTGCCAGCAGTAGGACAGATGGAAACACCATATATTTT. Translating it yields CASSRTDGNTIYF.

The V call is TRBV11-3, the J call TRBJ1-6; D is unresolved. CDR1 is SGHNT and CDR2 is YENEEA in the germline V gene. The CDR3 has 13 amino acids. Trimming stripped 2 bases from V and 8 bases from J, with 7 bases between. The CDR3 loop reads CASSLSWDSPLHF. CDR3 nucleotides: TGTGCCAGCAGCTTAAGTTGGGATTCACCCCTCCACTTT.

This clone was recorded once. The CDR3 loop reads CASSSEQGVGDEQFF. In nucleotides, the CDR3 is TGTGCCAGCAGCTCCGAACAGGGAGTCGGGGATGAGCAGTTCTTC. The chain recombines TRBV7-2 with TRBJ2-1; weak D call: TRBD1 (6 bases). V lost 4 bases to trimming and J lost 8 bases, with 18 bases between them. The CDR3 length is 15 residues. Per germline, CDR1 SGHTA and CDR2 FQGNSA.

The chain couples TRBV29-1 to TRBJ2-7; TRBD1 aligns across 8 bases. J lost 3 bases, V lost 7 bases, and 5 bases had no gene match. In germline, CDR1 is SQVTM, CDR2 ANQGSEA. The CDR3 has 12 residues. CDR3 amino acids: CSATGQGYEQYF. The DNA for the CDR3 is TGCAGCGCCACCGGACAGGGCTACGAGCAGTACTTC.

This clone showed up just a few times. J is TRBJ2-6 and V is TRBV2; maybe TRBD2 (6 bases). CDR1 SNHLY and CDR2 FYNNEI come from the germline V gene. V was trimmed by 1 base and J by 0 bases, leaving 16 bases between them. The CDR3 has 19 residues. CDR3 region: CASSEGWSPGGSGANVLTF. The CDR3 DNA reads as TGTGCCAGCAGTGAAGGGTGGAGCCCCGGGGGCTCTGGGGCCAACGTCCTGACTTTC.

The V gene is TRBV5-1, the J gene TRBJ2-3, with TRBD2 matching 9 bases. After removal of 2 bases from V and 6 bases from J, the junction contained 7 bases not matched to a gene. CDR1 and CDR2 (germline): SGHRS, YFSETQ. CDR3 length: 15 residues. The CDR3 DNA sequence: TGCGCCAGCAGCTTTGGACTAGCGTATACCGATACGCAGTATTTT. Translation: CASSFGLAYTDTQYF. Using reference TRBV5-1 and TRBJ2-3 for the parts outside the CDR3, the full variable domain is KAGVTQTPRYLIKTRGQQVTLSCSPISGHRSVSWYQQTPGQGLQFLFEYFSETQRNKGNFPGRFSGRQFSNSRSEMNVSTLELGDSALYLCASSFGLAYTDTQYFGPGTRLTVL.

This sequence joins TRBV28 and TRBJ2-7, with D unresolved. V was pared by 6 bases and J by 8 bases, with 14 bases between. Germline CDR1 reads MDHEN; CDR2 reads SYDVKM. The CDR3 extends over 12 amino acids. CDR3 amino acids: CASRKWEGKQYF. The CDR3 nucleotides are TGTGCCAGCAGGAAGTGGGAAGGAAAGCAGTACTTC.

This chain links TRBV25-1 with TRBJ1-3; 11 bases are shared with TRBD1. The CDR3 runs 17 residues. CDR1 and CDR2 (germline): MGHDK, SYGVNS. The V gene end was trimmed by 4 bases and the J gene end by 0 bases; junction bases not matched to a gene: 5. CDR3 nucleotides: TGTGCCAGCAGTGCGGGGACAGGGGGTTTCTCTGGAAACACCATATATTTT. This sequence encodes CASSAGTGGFSGNTIYF. Complete variable domain (other parts from reference TRBV25-1 and TRBJ1-3): EADIYQTPRYLVIGTGKKITLECSQTMGHDKMYWYQQDPGMELHLIHYSYGVNSTEKGDLSSESTVSRIRTEHFPLTLESARPSHTSQYLCASSAGTGGFSGNTIYFGEGSWLTVV.

The rearrangement links TRBV19 to TRBJ1-5; 9 nucleotides match TRBD1. This CDR3 has 15 residues. The germline V gene has CDR1 LNHDA and CDR2 SQIVND (reference sequence). This chain's CDR3 is CAAGTGLGGNQPQHF. For the CDR3, the DNA is TGTGCGGCAGGGACAGGGCTCGGAGGTAATCAGCCCCAGCATTTT.

The V and J genes are TRBV23-1 and TRBJ2-7, with TRBD1 matching 9 bases. TRBV23-1 is filed as an ORF, its function uncertain. The CDR3 contains 17 residues. With 2 bases clipped from V and 5 bases from J, the junction kept 13 bases outside the gene matches. The CDR3 nucleotides are TGCGCCAGCAGTCAACAGTACCTCCGGGACAGGGAGCACGAGCAGTACTTC. This sequence encodes CASSQQYLRDREHEQYF.

This rearrangement joins TRBV15 to TRBJ1-6, with D possibly being TRBD1 (6 bases). Trimming removed 0 bases from V and 6 bases from J, with 15 bases in between. CDR1 and CDR2 from the germline V gene are LNHNV and YYDKDF (reference sequence). This CDR3 region has 17 residues. The CDR3 is CATSRDYGGRGNSPLHF. In DNA, the CDR3 is TGTGCCACCAGCAGAGACTACGGCGGCAGGGGTAATTCACCCCTCCACTTT. Full variable domain (rest looked up from reference TRBV15 and TRBJ1-6): DAMVIQNPRYQVTQFGKPVTLSCSQTLNHNVMYWYQQKSSQAPKLLFHYYDKDFNNEADTPDNFQSRRPNTSFCFLDIRSPGLGDTAMYLCATSRDYGGRGNSPLHFGNGTRLTVT.

The chain is built from TRBV28 and TRBJ2-7; possible D gene TRBD2, 5 bases. With 5 bases removed from V and 7 bases from J, the gap between germline ends came to 21 bases. The CDR3 spans 15 residues. Germline V gives CDR1 MDHEN, CDR2 SYDVKM. In DNA, the CDR3 is TGTGCCAGCAGTCTAGATAGCCAAGGGAGTGGAGAGCAGTACTTC. Its translation: CASSLDSQGSGEQYF.

This chain joins TRBV20-1 and TRBJ1-5; 11 positions match TRBD1. CDR1 is DFQATT and CDR2 is SNEGSKA in the germline V gene (reference sequence). Unmatched junction bases numbered 7, after V lost 3 bases and J lost 0 bases. This CDR3 has 17 residues. Here the CDR3 DNA reads TGCAGTGCTAGTGGCGGGACAGGGGGATTTAGCAATCAGCCCCAGCATTTT. It codes for CSASGGTGGFSNQPQHF.

V gene TRBV28 combines with J gene TRBJ1-2, with a possible D match to TRBD1 (5 bases). Trimming took 6 bases from V and 5 from J, leaving 19 bases between them. The CDR3 runs to 15 residues. Per germline, CDR1 MDHEN and CDR2 SYDVKM. CDR3 loop: CASSPGAASGYGYTF. DNA for the CDR3: TGTGCCAGCAGCCCTGGGGCAGCTTCGGGGTATGGCTACACCTTC.

The gene calls are TRBV28 and TRBJ2-5; the D is unclear. Looked up from germline, CDR1 is MDHEN and CDR2 is SYDVKM. With 4 bases removed from V and 7 bases from J, the gap between germline ends came to 16 bases. The CDR3 covers 14 residues. This CDR3 is CASSSPGAFGTQYF. Here the CDR3 DNA reads TGTGCCAGCAGTTCCCCCGGAGCCTTCGGGACCCAGTACTTC.

CDR3 sequence: CASSVQGLGEKLFF. The CDR3 DNA reads TGTGCCAGCAGCGTTCAAGGGCTTGGAGAAAAACTGTTTTTT. The chain recombines TRBV9 with TRBJ1-4, with D uncertain. V dropped 2 bases and J dropped 8 bases, with 13 bases sitting between them. Germline-derived CDR1 and CDR2 are SGDLS and YYNGEE. The CDR3 is 14 amino acids.

The chain joins TRBV7-9 to TRBJ1-5, with a possible D match to TRBD1 (6 bases). The CDR3 has 14 residues. In germline, CDR1 is SEHNR, CDR2 FQNEAQ (reference sequence). Trimming took 3 bases from V and 8 from J, leaving 14 bases between them. CDR3 sequence reads: CASSFSGGLEPQHF. The CDR3 nucleotides read TGTGCCAGCAGCTTCTCGGGGGGCTTGGAGCCCCAGCATTTT. The variable domain in full, with the rest retrieved from reference TRBV7-9 and TRBJ1-5, is DTGVSQNPRHKITKRGQNVTFRCDPISEHNRLYWYRQTLGQGPEFLTYFQNEAQLEKSRLLSDRFSAERPKGSFSTLEIQRTEQGDSAMYLCASSFSGGLEPQHFGDGTRLSIL.